These 9 T cell receptor beta chains were sequenced from one sample in a study of T-cell reconstitution after alpha-beta-depleted transplantation in children. A TCRbeta library incorporating unique molecular identifiers was prepared. TCRdb itself ran the PCR reads through MiXCR, one entry per CDR3 protein. The sample consists of some 240,000 distinct CDR3 sequences, 7.5% to 10% of them appearing once. The specimen was PBMCs from the stem cell graft donor, collected from the stem cell graft. These receptor sequences come from a human donor who donated a stem cell graft to a child with SCID.

This clonotype was seen ten or more times. This sequence joins TRBV5-1 and TRBJ2-7, with TRBD1 matching 7 bases. J gave up 1 base and V 3 bases, and 7 bases lay outside the gene matches. This CDR3 has 15 amino acids. Germline CDR1 is SGHRS and CDR2 is YFSETQ. For the CDR3, the DNA is TGCGCCAGCAGCTCGACAGGGTTAAGGTCCTACGAGCAGTACTTC. Translating gives CASSSTGLRSYEQYF.

A note on this clonotype: A read error is possible here, since a much larger clone lies one base away. The chain combines TRBV29-1 with TRBJ2-1; D gene ambiguous. The V end lost 6 bases, the J end lost 3 bases, and 15 bases lay between the germline ends. CDR1 SQVTM and CDR2 ANQGSEA come from the germline V gene. The CDR3 extends over 14 amino acids. The CDR3 here is CSVMATVSYNEQFF. The CDR3 bases are TGCAGCGTCATGGCCACAGTTAGCTACAATGAGCAGTTCTTC.

This clonotype was picked up many times. V is TRBV7-9 and J is TRBJ1-2; maybe TRBD1 (5 bases). Between the trimmed V and J ends, which lost 1 base and 7 bases, there was a span of 19 bases. The length of the CDR3 is 16 residues. Germline CDR1 reads SEHNR; CDR2 reads FQNEAQ (reference sequence). The CDR3 loop reads CASSLVYPGIGSGYTF. Here the CDR3 DNA reads TGTGCCAGCAGCTTAGTCTACCCAGGGATTGGATCTGGCTACACCTTC.

This clonotype was found many times. This chain uses TRBV5-1 with TRBJ2-5; D remains ambiguous. V dropped 0 bases and J dropped 1 base, with 4 bases sitting between them. Germline V gives CDR1 SGHRS, CDR2 YFSETQ. The CDR3 covers 13 residues. This CDR3 is CASSLEGQETQYF. In nucleotides, the CDR3 is TGCGCCAGCAGCTTGGAGGGCCAAGAGACCCAGTACTTC.

This clonotype was found many times. The rearrangement joins TRBV5-6 to TRBJ2-7; TRBD1 is a possible D gene (5 bases). Trimming cost V 4 bases and J 7 bases, with 18 bases left between them. The CDR3 totals 14 residues. Germline-derived CDR1 and CDR2 are SGHDT and YYEEEE. Here the CDR3 DNA reads TGTGCCAGCAGCCTTCTCGACAGCGTTTGGGAGCAGTACTTC. It codes for CASSLLDSVWEQYF.

At least ten counts were recorded for this clonotype. The V gene is TRBV9, the J gene TRBJ2-1; 7 nucleotides agree with TRBD2. The CDR3 is made up of 16 amino acids. Trimming at V came to 0 bases and at J to 5 bases, leaving 8 bases not matched to a gene. CDR1 is SGDLS and CDR2 is YYNGEE in the germline V gene. For the CDR3, the DNA is TGTGCCAGCAGCGTAGTTGGGGCTAGCGGACACAATGAGCAGTTCTTC. Translation: CASSVVGASGHNEQFF. Drawing the rest from reference TRBV9 and TRBJ2-1, the complete variable domain is DSGVTQTPKHLITATGQRVTLRCSPRSGDLSVYWYQQSLDQGLQFLIQYYNGEERAKGNILERFSAQQFPDLHSELNLSSLELGDSALYFCASSVVGASGHNEQFFGPGTRLTVL.

Notes on this clonotype: This may stem from a read error, because a much larger clone lies one nucleotide away. The chain uses TRBV5-1 and TRBJ2-3; 9 nucleotides match TRBD2. Looked up from germline, CDR1 is SGHRS and CDR2 is YFSETQ. This CDR3 has 16 amino acids. The CDR3 here is CTSSLEAGGSTDTQYF. CDR3 bases: TGCACCAGCAGCTTGGAGGCGGGGGGGAGCACAGATACGCAGTATTTT.

This clonotype was seen at least ten times. The CDR3: CASSLSKTVPTEAFF. In DNA form, the CDR3 reads TGCGCCAGCAGCTTGTCTAAGACAGTCCCCACTGAAGCTTTCTTT. The chain employs TRBV5-1 and TRBJ1-1; perhaps TRBD1 as D (5 bases). The germline V gene has CDR1 SGHRS and CDR2 YFSETQ. Trimming removed 1 base at V and 4 bases at J, with 14 bases between. The CDR3 loop spans 15 amino acids.

The CDR3 nucleotides are TGTGCCAGCGGGATACTAGCGGTGGGGGGGGAGACCCAGTACTTC. Translation: CASGILAVGGETQYF. The chain recombines TRBV12-3 or TRBV12-4 with TRBJ2-5; 8 positions match TRBD2. The trim removed 8 bases at V and 5 bases at J, leaving 13 bases unmatched. The CDR3 has 15 amino acids.